What follows are 4 T cell receptor beta chains derived from one specimen sequenced in a study of OX40 agonist ivuxolimab in advanced cancers. Using immunoSEQ multiplex PCR, the repertoire was profiled, and TCRdb retains in-frame clones only, with some absent. The table has around 26,000 clones, around 80% seen once. Source: CD4+ or CD8+ T cells sorted from blood, taken in a trial of the OX40 agonist ivuxolimab. These receptors came from an adult with an advanced solid tumor such as melanoma, head and neck, liver or kidney cancer.

This chain connects TRBV15 to TRBJ2-7; TRBD2 agrees at 14 bases. In germline, CDR1 is LNHNV, CDR2 YYDKDF (reference sequence). J was trimmed by 0 bases and V by 0 bases; bases with no gene match: 7. CDR3 length: 19 amino acids. In nucleotides, the CDR3 is TGTGCCACCAGCAGAGAAGGACTAGCGGGAGGCCTTAGCTCCTACGAGCAGTACTTC. It yields the protein CATSREGLAGGLSSYEQYF. Full variable domain (missing parts from reference TRBV15 and TRBJ2-7): DAMVIQNPRYQVTQFGKPVTLSCSQTLNHNVMYWYQQKSSQAPKLLFHYYDKDFNNEADTPDNFQSRRPNTSFCFLDIRSPGLGDTAMYLCATSREGLAGGLSSYEQYFGPGTRLTVT.

The chain combines TRBV28 with TRBJ2-5; 8 nucleotides line up with TRBD2. The CDR3 extends over 15 amino acids. Losses at the gene ends were 4 bases for V and 3 bases for J; bases not matched to a gene: 7. Germline assignment: CDR1 MDHEN and CDR2 SYDVKM. The CDR3 nucleotides are TGTGCCAGCAGTTCAATAGCGGGATTGAAAGAGACCCAGTACTTC. Its translation: CASSSIAGLKETQYF. The whole variable domain, remainder taken from reference TRBV28 and TRBJ2-5, is DVKVTQSSRYLVKRTGEKVFLECVQDMDHENMFWYRQDPGLGLRLIYFSYDVKMKEKGDIPEGYSVSREKKERFSLILESASTNQTSMYLCASSSIAGLKETQYFGPGTRLLVL.

V is TRBV4-1 and J is TRBJ2-7, with D uncertain. This CDR3 comprises 14 residues. Trimming stripped 0 bases from V and 0 bases from J, with 6 bases between. Germline V gives CDR1 MGHRA, CDR2 YSYEKL. The CDR3 bases are TGCGCCAGCAGCCAAGAGTGGGGCTCCTACGAGCAGTACTTC. Its protein is CASSQEWGSYEQYF.

The chain recombines TRBV2 with TRBJ2-7; 7 nucleotides align to TRBD1. The J segment lost 6 bases and the V segment lost 2 bases, leaving 7 bases of the junction unmatched. The CDR3 consists of 14 residues. CDR1 SNHLY and CDR2 FYNNEI come from the germline V gene. The chain's CDR3 is CASSENPDRAEQYF. In DNA, the CDR3 is TGTGCCAGCAGTGAAAACCCCGACAGGGCCGAGCAGTACTTC.